The clone carrying this TCR beta chain was counted once. V lost 3 bases, J lost 1 base, and 9 bases lay in between. The CDR3 runs 14 residues. Germline V gene lookup returns CDR1 SEHNR and CDR2 FQNEAQ (reference sequence). This specimen comes from a study of blood T cell repertoires in COVID-19. As for the study in general: Spain, Italy and the United States supplied samples that represented acute and convalescent COVID-19. Sample material is recorded as cDNA or gDNA derived from T cells, B-cell-depleted T cells, or PBMCs.

As originally analysed: Amplification with reference gene primers provided the estimates of nucleated cell counts. Sequencing used immunoSEQ multiplex PCR; TCRdb keeps in-frame clones, though not all of them. The V and J calls and clone size are taken from that table; D and trimming were inferred from the DNA. Of roughly 190,000 clones in the sample, around 86% were seen once. The receptor was isolated from a woman aged 35 to 49 with acute or convalescent COVID-19. The chain uses TRBV7-9 and TRBJ2-5; TRBD1 might be the D (6 bases). Sequenced material: peripheral blood. The CDR3: CASSLQGPQETQYF. DNA for the CDR3: TGTGCCAGCAGCTTGCAGGGGCCCCAAGAGACCCAGTACTTC.